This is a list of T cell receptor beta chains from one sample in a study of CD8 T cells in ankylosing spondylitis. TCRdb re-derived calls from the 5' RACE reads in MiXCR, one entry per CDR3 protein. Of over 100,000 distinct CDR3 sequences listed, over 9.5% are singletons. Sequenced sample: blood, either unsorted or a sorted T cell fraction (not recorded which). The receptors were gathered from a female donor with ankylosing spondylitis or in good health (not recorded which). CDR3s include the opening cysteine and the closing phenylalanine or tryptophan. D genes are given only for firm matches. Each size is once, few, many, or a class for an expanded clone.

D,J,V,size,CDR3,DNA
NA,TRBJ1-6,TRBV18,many,CASSPWQGNDSPLHF,TGTGCCAGCTCACCATGGCAGGGAAACGATTCACCCCTCCACTTT
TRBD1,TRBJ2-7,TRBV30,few,CAWNLGQVTYEQYF,TGTGCCTGGAACCTGGGACAGGTAACCTACGAGCAGTACTTC
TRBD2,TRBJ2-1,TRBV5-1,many,CASSSGGASVDEQFF,TGCGCCAGCAGCTCGGGGGGAGCTTCTGTGGATGAGCAGTTCTTC
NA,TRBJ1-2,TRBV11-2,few,CASSPGDGGGYGYTF,TGTGCCAGCAGCCCCGGGGACGGGGGCGGGTATGGCTACACCTTC
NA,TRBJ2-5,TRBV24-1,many,CATRDQETQYF,TGTGCCACCAGGGACCAAGAGACCCAGTACTTC
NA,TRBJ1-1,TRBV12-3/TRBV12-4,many,CASTLGEAFF,TGTGCCAGCACCTTAGGGGAGGCTTTCTTT
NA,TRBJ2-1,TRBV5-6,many,CASSLGGYNEQFF,TGTGCCAGCAGCTTGGGAGGTTACAATGAGCAGTTCTTC
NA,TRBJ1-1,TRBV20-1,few,CSARVGGAMNTEAFF,TGCAGTGCTAGAGTGGGGGGCGCAATGAACACTGAAGCTTTCTTT
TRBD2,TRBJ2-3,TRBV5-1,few,CASSLPKTGGPDTQYF,TGCGCCAGCAGCTTGCCCAAAACGGGGGGTCCAGATACGCAGTATTTT
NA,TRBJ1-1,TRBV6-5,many,CASRLLRAPEAFF,TGTGCCAGCAGGCTACTCAGGGCGCCTGAAGCTTTCTTT
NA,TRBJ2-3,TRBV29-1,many,CSVEEQGGADTQYF,TGCAGCGTTGAGGAGCAGGGTGGCGCAGATACGCAGTATTTT
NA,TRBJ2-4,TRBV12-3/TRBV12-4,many,CASRTGLPSAKNIQYF,TGTGCCAGCAGGACGGGACTTCCCTCAGCCAAAAACATTCAGTACTTC
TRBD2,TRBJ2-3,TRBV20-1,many,CKTGGSGTDTQYF,TGCAAGACTGGCGGGAGTGGCACAGATACGCAGTATTTT